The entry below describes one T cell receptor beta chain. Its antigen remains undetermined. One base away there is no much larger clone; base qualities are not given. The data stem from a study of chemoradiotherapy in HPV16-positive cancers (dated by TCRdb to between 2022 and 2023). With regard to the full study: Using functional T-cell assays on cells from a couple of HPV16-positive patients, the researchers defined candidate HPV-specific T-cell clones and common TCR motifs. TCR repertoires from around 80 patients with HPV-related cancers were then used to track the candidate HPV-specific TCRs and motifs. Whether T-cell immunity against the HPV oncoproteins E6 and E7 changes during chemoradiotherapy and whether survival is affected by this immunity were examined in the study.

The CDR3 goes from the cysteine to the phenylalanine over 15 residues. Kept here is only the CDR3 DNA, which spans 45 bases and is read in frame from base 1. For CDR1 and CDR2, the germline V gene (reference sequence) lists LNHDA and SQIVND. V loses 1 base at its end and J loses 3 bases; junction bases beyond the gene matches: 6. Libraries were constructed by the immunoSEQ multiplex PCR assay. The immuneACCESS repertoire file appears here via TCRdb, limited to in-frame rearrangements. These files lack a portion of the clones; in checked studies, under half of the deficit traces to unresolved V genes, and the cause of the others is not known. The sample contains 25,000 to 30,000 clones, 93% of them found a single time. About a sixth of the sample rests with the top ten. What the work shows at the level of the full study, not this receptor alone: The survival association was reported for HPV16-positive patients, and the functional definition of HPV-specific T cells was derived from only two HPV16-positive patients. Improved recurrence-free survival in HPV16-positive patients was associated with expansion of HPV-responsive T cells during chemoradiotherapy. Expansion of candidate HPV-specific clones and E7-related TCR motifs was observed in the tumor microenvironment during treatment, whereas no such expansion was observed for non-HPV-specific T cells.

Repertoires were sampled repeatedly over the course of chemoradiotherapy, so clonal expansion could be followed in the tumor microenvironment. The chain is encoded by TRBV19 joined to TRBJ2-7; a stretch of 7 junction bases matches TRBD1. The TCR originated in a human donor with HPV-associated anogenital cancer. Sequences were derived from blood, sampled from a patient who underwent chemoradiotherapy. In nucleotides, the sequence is TGTGCCAGTAGTATAGGTTCAGGGGGTCTCTACGAGCAGTACTTC. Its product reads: CASSIGSGGLYEQYF.